Sequencing of this TCR beta chain was carried out in a study of T cell responses to AZD1222 COVID-19 vaccine. Study-wide results and caveats: Possibly, clonal diversity was underestimated; donors were largely white British and included more females.

Only in-frame clones appear in the TCRdb table, and some are missing; sequencing was by immunoSEQ multiplex PCR. The sample shows about 170,000 clones, around nine tenths of them seen only once. The germline V gene has CDR1 LNHDA and CDR2 SQIVND (reference sequence). V lost 5 bases, J lost 1 base, and 6 bases stayed unmatched. The CDR3 has 15 residues. As to this clone: Antigen: not known.

The input for sequencing was peripheral blood, taken 28 days after the second AZD1222 dose. The receptor's source is an adult who received the AZD1222 COVID-19 vaccine. The V call is TRBV19, the J call TRBJ1-1; 8 bases map to TRBD1. DNA of the CDR3: TGTGCCAGTAGTGACAGGGGAAGGGCGAACACTGAAGCTTTCTTT. It codes for CASSDRGRANTEAFF.